This is a list of T cell receptor beta chains from one sample in a study of blood T cell repertoires in COVID-19. Assay used: immunoSEQ multiplex PCR; TCRdb lists only in-frame clones, some missing. In the table there are tens of thousands of clones, 87% of which are singletons. The specimen was peripheral blood. Receptor source: a woman in her fifties or sixties with active or convalescent COVID-19. The CDR3 runs from the conserved cysteine through the conserved F or W. D genes are given only for firm matches. Clone size is stated in some rows and not others, as once, few, many or a class when expanded.

d_call: -; clone_size: -; j_call: TRBJ1-1; v_call: TRBV7-2; cdr3_aa: CASSSDWVTEAFF; cdr3_nt: TGTGCCAGCAGCTCCGACTGGGTTACTGAAGCTTTCTTT
d_call: -; clone_size: -; j_call: TRBJ1-1; v_call: TRBV14; cdr3_aa: CASSQPLGRGTEAFF; cdr3_nt: TGTGCCAGCAGCCAACCTTTGGGCCGGGGCACTGAAGCTTTCTTT
d_call: -; clone_size: -; j_call: TRBJ2-1; v_call: TRBV7-3; cdr3_aa: CASRPGTFSSYNEQFF; cdr3_nt: TGTGCCAGCAGGCCCGGGACATTTAGCTCCTACAATGAGCAGTTCTTC
d_call: TRBD2; clone_size: -; j_call: TRBJ2-7; v_call: TRBV19; cdr3_aa: CASSSGLAWYEQYF; cdr3_nt: TGTGCCAGTAGTTCGGGACTAGCCTGGTACGAGCAGTACTTC
d_call: -; clone_size: -; j_call: TRBJ1-1; v_call: TRBV2; cdr3_aa: CASSVQSGNTEAFF; cdr3_nt: TGTGCCAGCAGTGTTCAATCAGGGAACACTGAAGCTTTCTTT
d_call: TRBD1; clone_size: -; j_call: TRBJ1-1; v_call: TRBV7-2; cdr3_aa: CASSLLGTGNAEAFF; cdr3_nt: TGTGCCAGCAGCTTACTGGGGACAGGGAACGCTGAAGCTTTCTTT
d_call: -; clone_size: -; j_call: TRBJ1-2; v_call: TRBV6-4; cdr3_aa: CASSSSRGGYGYTF; cdr3_nt: TGTGCCAGCAGTTCCTCCCGGGGAGGCTATGGCTACACCTTC
d_call: TRBD2; clone_size: -; j_call: TRBJ2-5; v_call: TRBV6-5; cdr3_aa: CASQGLAEETQYF; cdr3_nt: TGTGCCAGCCAGGGACTAGCGGAAGAGACCCAGTACTTC
d_call: TRBD2; clone_size: -; j_call: TRBJ2-4; v_call: TRBV6-1; cdr3_aa: CASSEAAGGAQNIQYF; cdr3_nt: TGTGCCAGCAGTGAAGCGGCCGGGGGGGCCCAAAACATTCAGTACTTC
d_call: -; clone_size: -; j_call: TRBJ1-6; v_call: TRBV5-1; cdr3_aa: CASSLAGASSYNSPLHF; cdr3_nt: TGCGCCAGCAGCTTGGCCGGAGCGAGCTCCTATAATTCACCCCTCCACTTT
d_call: TRBD1; clone_size: -; j_call: TRBJ2-1; v_call: TRBV7-2; cdr3_aa: CASSSASPGQRLFF; cdr3_nt: TGTGCCAGCAGCTCCGCCTCACCGGGACAGCGACTGTTCTTC
d_call: -; clone_size: -; j_call: TRBJ2-3; v_call: TRBV5-1; cdr3_aa: CASSSFTNFGTDTQYF; cdr3_nt: TGCGCCAGCAGCTCCTTCACTAACTTCGGCACAGATACGCAGTATTTT
d_call: -; clone_size: once; j_call: TRBJ2-7; v_call: TRBV14; cdr3_aa: CASSQDLTGEQYF; cdr3_nt: TGTGCCAGCAGCCAAGACCTAACAGGGGAGCAGTACTTC
d_call: -; clone_size: few; j_call: TRBJ1-1; v_call: TRBV9; cdr3_aa: CASSVDRNTEAFF; cdr3_nt: TGTGCCAGCAGCGTAGACAGGAACACTGAAGCTTTCTTT
d_call: -; clone_size: -; j_call: TRBJ1-6; v_call: TRBV10-3; cdr3_aa: CAISESSAGYSNSPLHF; cdr3_nt: TGTGCCATCAGTGAGTCATCGGCAGGTTATTCGAATTCACCCCTCCACTTT
d_call: -; clone_size: many; j_call: TRBJ1-5; v_call: TRBV19; cdr3_aa: CASSDQGGQPQHF; cdr3_nt: TGTGCCAGTAGTGACCAGGGCGGACAGCCCCAGCATTTT
d_call: -; clone_size: -; j_call: TRBJ2-7; v_call: TRBV30; cdr3_aa: CAWSVKSGLPYEQYF; cdr3_nt: TGTGCCTGGAGTGTAAAGTCGGGACTTCCCTACGAGCAGTACTTC
d_call: TRBD2; clone_size: -; j_call: TRBJ2-4; v_call: TRBV6-5; cdr3_aa: CASRTSGLEKNIQYF; cdr3_nt: TGTGCCAGCAGAACTAGCGGACTTGAAAAAAACATTCAGTACTTC
d_call: -; clone_size: -; j_call: TRBJ1-1; v_call: TRBV9; cdr3_aa: CASSVGAPMNTEAFF; cdr3_nt: TGTGCCAGCAGCGTAGGGGCACCGATGAACACTGAAGCTTTCTTT
d_call: -; clone_size: few; j_call: TRBJ1-1; v_call: TRBV15; cdr3_aa: CATSLRGGNTEAFF; cdr3_nt: TGTGCCACCAGCTTAAGAGGGGGGAACACTGAAGCTTTCTTT
d_call: TRBD2; clone_size: once; j_call: TRBJ2-3; v_call: TRBV7-2; cdr3_aa: CASSLVASGGATDTQYF; cdr3_nt: TGTGCCAGCAGCTTAGTAGCTAGCGGGGGGGCCACAGATACGCAGTATTTT
d_call: -; clone_size: once; j_call: TRBJ2-3; v_call: TRBV7-3; cdr3_aa: CASSWGVGADTQYF; cdr3_nt: TGTGCCAGCAGCTGGGGTGTGGGAGCAGATACGCAGTATTTT
d_call: -; clone_size: -; j_call: TRBJ2-4; v_call: TRBV15; cdr3_aa: CATSRDPQRGDIQYF; cdr3_nt: TGTGCCACCAGCAGGGATCCCCAGAGAGGTGACATTCAGTACTTC
d_call: -; clone_size: -; j_call: TRBJ1-5; v_call: TRBV24-1; cdr3_aa: CATSDFTGQPQHF; cdr3_nt: TGTGCCACCAGTGATTTTACGGGTCAGCCCCAGCATTTT
d_call: TRBD1; clone_size: -; j_call: TRBJ1-2; v_call: TRBV7-2; cdr3_aa: CASSHSPRGEGGGYTF; cdr3_nt: TGTGCCAGCAGCCACTCTCCCAGGGGGGAAGGTGGTGGCTACACCTTC
d_call: -; clone_size: -; j_call: TRBJ1-2; v_call: TRBV2; cdr3_aa: CASSPQGIYGYTF; cdr3_nt: TGTGCCAGCAGTCCCCAGGGGATTTATGGCTACACCTTC
d_call: TRBD1; clone_size: -; j_call: TRBJ2-2; v_call: TRBV3-1/TRBV3-2; cdr3_aa: CASRGTGNTGELFF; cdr3_nt: TGTGCCAGCAGAGGGACAGGAAACACCGGGGAGCTGTTTTTT
d_call: TRBD1; clone_size: -; j_call: TRBJ2-1; v_call: TRBV7-2; cdr3_aa: CASSSRTGRRNEQFF; cdr3_nt: TGTGCCAGCAGCAGCAGGACAGGTCGAAGAAATGAGCAGTTCTTC